The rows below give T cell receptor beta chains drawn from one sample of a study of T cells after yellow fever vaccination. TCRdb called the 5' RACE reads again in MiXCR, with one record for every CDR3 protein. Of about 430,000 distinct CDR3 sequences in the sample, under 20% were seen once. Sequencing used PBMCs, obtained before the yellow fever booster vaccination. The receptors were gathered from a young man who received the YFV17D yellow fever vaccine. The CDR3 runs from the conserved cysteine through the conserved F or W. The order of the fields is clone size, J gene, V gene, CDR3 protein. Where a row states a size, it is once, few, many or the class of an expanded clone; other rows omit it.

- | TRBJ2-1 | TRBV5-1 | CACARASSYNEQFF
many | TRBJ1-5 | TRBV4-1 | CASSQDRSGGQPQHF
few | TRBJ2-3 | TRBV7-9 | CASIPGRLGMADTQYF
- | TRBJ2-1 | TRBV20-1 | CSALDYNEQFF
few | TRBJ2-1 | TRBV7-9 | CASSSWAVEEFF
- | TRBJ2-2 | TRBV11-2 | CASSPQQGTGGELFF
few | TRBJ1-6 | TRBV7-9 | CASSFTGDNSPLHF
- | TRBJ2-1 | TRBV29-1 | CSVGQGSNEQFF
- | TRBJ2-5 | TRBV11-2 | CASSARQGGRETQYF
- | TRBJ2-5 | TRBV28 | CASSYGDRETQYF
- | TRBJ1-2 | TRBV4-1 | CASSQVRGGYTF
- | TRBJ2-1 | TRBV4-2 | CASSVRTANEQFF
- | TRBJ1-1 | TRBV20-1 | CSATTGVGTEAFF
few | TRBJ2-5 | TRBV9 | CASSPPPGQGKETQYF
- | TRBJ2-1 | TRBV28 | CASSLGMGVNEQFF
many | TRBJ1-2 | TRBV12-3/TRBV12-4 | CASSRGRGYGYTF
- | TRBJ2-2 | TRBV9 | CASSVERGGELFF
few | TRBJ2-3 | TRBV5-1 | CASRSTGYGLDTQYF
- | TRBJ1-6 | TRBV5-1 | CASSPEPTGSPLHF
few | TRBJ2-3 | TRBV29-1 | CSVGGLSTDTQYF
- | TRBJ2-3 | TRBV4-1 | CASSSGGADTQYF
few | TRBJ2-1 | TRBV7-2 | CASSFYREDNEQFF
- | TRBJ2-5 | TRBV4-2 | CASSPLGGARETQYF
- | TRBJ1-4 | TRBV11-2 | CASSLEATGEEGEKLFF
- | TRBJ2-3 | TRBV6-2/TRBV6-3 | CASNSGATQYF
many | TRBJ2-1 | TRBV7-2 | CASSLTGMNEQFF
few | TRBJ2-2 | TRBV7-3 | CASSLPGQGFTGELFF
- | TRBJ1-2 | TRBV4-2 | CASSQEGSGARRYGYTF
- | TRBJ2-5 | TRBV6-2/TRBV6-3 | CASRGHGQETQYF
few | TRBJ2-2 | TRBV3-1 | CASGFMAGELFF
- | TRBJ2-1 | TRBV7-8 | CASSRGGQGFPFF
- | TRBJ1-6 | TRBV5-6 | CASSLWRQGRSPLHF
few | TRBJ2-4 | TRBV15 | CATSRDRVYENIQYF
few | TRBJ2-7 | TRBV30 | CAWSPLTSEQYF
- | TRBJ1-1 | TRBV6-5 | CASSYNNPIGDSAEAFF
- | TRBJ2-1 | TRBV6-2/TRBV6-3 | CASSFRGRGNEQFF
- | TRBJ1-1 | TRBV5-1 | CASRSGQNTEAFF
few | TRBJ2-3 | TRBV7-9 | CASSLPGSSTDTQYF
- | TRBJ2-2 | TRBV9 | CASSGGITGELFF
- | TRBJ1-4 | TRBV10-3 | CAISGRGAGEKLFF
- | TRBJ1-1 | TRBV19 | CASSISRMGNTEAFF
few | TRBJ1-4 | TRBV20-1 | CSARDSEIGQEKLFF
- | TRBJ2-7 | TRBV18 | CASSPMTGSTHYEQYF
- | TRBJ2-1 | TRBV12-3/TRBV12-4 | CASSPSGNEHFF
few | TRBJ1-1 | TRBV5-1 | CASSFPGTNTEAFF